These 20 T cell receptor beta chains were all obtained from the same sample, sequenced in a study of cytomegalovirus exposure and HLA in healthy donors. 13 Jbeta primers and 60 Vbeta primers were used for the PCR. This table comes from immunoSEQ multiplex PCR, and its TCRdb copy is limited to in-frame clones, with some not included. The table includes around 120,000 clones, 70% to 75% detected once. Sequenced: PBMCs. Receptors were obtained from a woman between 18 and 29 years old in good health and CMV-seronegative.

The chain joins TRBV6-5 to TRBJ1-2; possibly TRBD1 for D (6 bases). Trimming pared 0 bases from V and 4 bases from J, leaving 9 bases between. Germline V gene sequence: CDR1 MNHEY, CDR2 SVGAGI. The CDR3 consists of 14 residues. CDR3: CASSYSRQVYGYTF. CDR3 sequence (DNA): TGTGCCAGCAGTTACTCGCGACAGGTCTATGGCTACACCTTC.

This chain connects TRBV6-1 to TRBJ2-7; TRBD1 agrees at 8 bases. The CDR3 extends over 15 amino acids. The ends lost 7 bases at V and 9 bases at J; junction bases unmatched: 17. CDR1 is MNHNS, CDR2 SASEGT, per germline. CDR3 sequence: CASTPSRTGLLGQYF. CDR3 sequence (DNA): TGTGCCAGCACCCCTTCCCGGACAGGGCTTTTAGGGCAGTACTTC.

The genes are TRBV6-5 and TRBJ1-2, with 7 bases lining up with TRBD1. The CDR3 has 13 residues. V lost 7 bases to trimming and J lost 7 bases; unmatched junction nucleotides: 9. CDR1 and CDR2 from the germline V gene are MNHEY and SVGAGI. As DNA, the CDR3 is TGTGCCAGCACCCCGACAGGGTTCGGTGGCTACACCTTC. Translated: CASTPTGFGGYTF.

This clone has just one count. The chain carries TRBV19 and TRBJ1-2; D perhaps matches TRBD1 (6 bases). The ends were cut back, 5 bases at V and 7 bases at J, with 23 bases in the middle. CDR3 length: 16 amino acids. CDR1 and CDR2 (germline): LNHDA, SQIVND (reference sequence). Here the CDR3 DNA reads TGTGCCAGTAGTGCCCACCGGGACACTTTCTCGGGTGGCTACACCTTC. This translates into CASSAHRDTFSGGYTF.

This rearrangement joins TRBV14 to TRBJ1-2; D not resolved. There are 14 residues in the CDR3. The germline V gene has CDR1 SGHDN and CDR2 FVKESK. V was shortened by 0 bases and J by 7 bases, with 12 bases between the two germline ends. CDR3 protein: CASSQDRTFSGYTF. The CDR3 DNA reads TGTGCCAGCAGCCAAGATAGAACCTTCTCTGGCTACACCTTC.

V usage is TRBV5-1 and J usage is TRBJ2-5, with D perhaps matching TRBD1 (6 bases). V was clipped by 2 bases and J by 3 bases, with 14 bases between them. Per the germline V gene, CDR1 is SGHRS and CDR2 is YFSETQ. The CDR3 sequence is 15 residues long. The CDR3 coding sequence is TGCGCCAGCAGCTTTACAGGGACCCCAGAAGAGACCCAGTACTTC. Translation gives CASSFTGTPEETQYF. Drawing the rest from reference TRBV5-1 and TRBJ2-5, the complete variable domain is KAGVTQTPRYLIKTRGQQVTLSCSPISGHRSVSWYQQTPGQGLQFLFEYFSETQRNKGNFPGRFSGRQFSNSRSEMNVSTLELGDSALYLCASSFTGTPEETQYFGPGTRLLVL.

This chain joins TRBV2 and TRBJ2-7; D is possibly TRBD1 (6 bases). V was pared by 2 bases and J by 5 bases, with 10 bases between. From germline, CDR1 is SNHLY and CDR2 FYNNEI. The CDR3 is 13 amino acids. The CDR3 region is CASSEIQGHEQYF. CDR3 bases: TGTGCCAGCAGTGAAATACAGGGCCACGAGCAGTACTTC.

The V call is TRBV28, the J call TRBJ2-7; D may be TRBD2 (6 bases). From germline, CDR1 is MDHEN and CDR2 SYDVKM. There are 14 residues in the CDR3. Trimming stripped 3 bases from V and 2 bases from J, with 11 bases between. Written as DNA, the CDR3 is TGTGCCAGCAGTTTGCGGGGATTCACCTACGAGCAGTACTTC. Translation: CASSLRGFTYEQYF.

Only a few counts were recorded for this clone. The J gene is TRBJ1-1, the V gene TRBV10-2; 7 nucleotides match TRBD1. The V gene's germline CDR1 is WSHSY and CDR2 SAAADI. The CDR3 totals 16 residues. Trimming at V came to 7 bases and at J to 1 base, leaving 12 bases not matched to a gene. The CDR3 reads CASTTRTGTTNTEAFF. Here the CDR3 DNA reads TGCGCCAGCACCACACGGACAGGAACGACGAACACTGAAGCTTTCTTT.

This rearrangement joins TRBV29-1 to TRBJ2-7; D is uncertain. The CDR3 contains 11 residues. Deletions cut 4 bases from V and 2 bases from J, with 6 bases between. Germline values: CDR1 SQVTM, CDR2 ANQGSEA. This chain's CDR3 is CSVGGPYEQYF. The CDR3 nucleotides are TGCAGCGTTGGAGGTCCCTACGAGCAGTACTTC.

V is TRBV2 and J is TRBJ2-5; D remains ambiguous. Trimming removed 4 bases at V and 5 bases at J, with 17 bases between. Germline V gene sequence: CDR1 SNHLY, CDR2 FYNNEI. CDR3 length: 15 amino acids. CDR3 sequence: CASSVGPQPFETQYF. The CDR3 DNA reads as TGTGCCAGCAGTGTCGGTCCGCAACCGTTCGAGACCCAGTACTTC.

The sample holds a few counts of this clone. The chain uses TRBV28 and TRBJ2-3; 8 nucleotides align to TRBD2. The V segment lost 2 bases and the J segment 6 bases; nucleotides outside the gene matches: 10. The CDR3 contains 16 residues. Germline V CDR1 and CDR2: MDHEN, SYDVKM. The CDR3 DNA reads TGTGCCAGCAGTTTAGCCGGCCTAGCGGGCGGGGATACGCAGTATTTT. Translation: CASSLAGLAGGDTQYF.

The chain links TRBV11-2 to TRBJ2-7; tentatively, D is TRBD2 (6 bases). Germline V lookup: CDR1 SGHAT, CDR2 FQNNGV. The CDR3 runs 14 residues. V was cut by 4 bases and J by 3 bases, with 13 bases left in between. CDR3 in amino acids: CASSSGGVGYEQYF. CDR3 in DNA: TGTGCCAGCAGCTCGGGCGGGGTCGGCTACGAGCAGTACTTC.

The V gene is TRBV2, the J gene TRBJ2-7; D may be TRBD1 (6 bases). CDR3 size: 15 residues. The germline gives CDR1 SNHLY, CDR2 FYNNEI. V lost 3 bases to trimming and J lost 3 bases, with 15 bases between them. The CDR3 spells CASSDDRSMNYEQYF. The CDR3 coding sequence is TGTGCCAGCAGTGATGACAGGTCGATGAACTACGAGCAGTACTTC.

The chain carries TRBV18 and TRBJ1-1; TRBD1 might be the D (5 bases). Germline CDR1 and CDR2: KGHSH and LQKENI. With 0 bases removed from V and 4 bases from J, the gap between germline ends came to 12 bases. The CDR3 runs 15 residues. The CDR3 loop is CASSPPGGRGTEAFF. CDR3 in DNA: TGTGCCAGCTCACCACCGGGGGGGAGAGGCACTGAAGCTTTCTTT.

The CDR3 region has the DNA TGCGCCAGCAGCCTAAACTGGCTGCAGGGGGGCAATCAGCCCCAGCATTTT. This sequence encodes CASSLNWLQGGNQPQHF. The chain carries TRBV4-1 and TRBJ1-5, with 7 bases matching TRBD1. The CDR3 consists of 17 residues. J gave up 2 bases and V 4 bases, and 11 bases lay outside the gene matches. Looked up from germline, CDR1 is MGHRA and CDR2 is YSYEKL.

The J gene is TRBJ2-1, the V gene TRBV6-1, with D possibly matching TRBD1 (6 bases). Germline V gene sequence: CDR1 MNHNS, CDR2 SASEGT. This CDR3 region has 15 residues. The V gene lost 5 bases and the J gene lost 2 bases, with 13 bases spanning the gap. CDR3 DNA: TGTGCCAGCAGTCGAGACAGGATTACCTACAATGAGCAGTTCTTC. This sequence encodes CASSRDRITYNEQFF.

The rearrangement joins TRBV6-1 to TRBJ1-6; the D is unclear. Per germline, CDR1 MNHNS and CDR2 SASEGT. Trimming removed 5 bases from V and 4 bases from J, with 9 bases in between. The CDR3 loop spans 14 amino acids. CDR3 sequence reads: CASSQEGYNSPLHF. CDR3 in DNA: TGTGCCAGCAGTCAGGAGGGATATAATTCACCCCTCCACTTT.

The chain has TRBV10-3 and TRBJ2-1; TRBD2 matches 11 bases. This CDR3 is built from 15 residues. Germline V lookup: CDR1 ENHRY, CDR2 SYGVKD. The ends lost 1 base at V and 6 bases at J; junction bases unmatched: 2. For the CDR3, the DNA is TGTGCCATCAGTGAGTTTACTAGCGGGGGCAATGAGCAGTTCTTC. Translation: CAISEFTSGGNEQFF.

This chain joins TRBV7-9 and TRBJ2-5, with D unclear. V was clipped by 5 bases and J by 3 bases, with 13 bases between them. The CDR3 is 14 residues long. CDR1 and CDR2 (germline): SEHNR, FQNEAQ (reference sequence). The CDR3 DNA sequence: TGTGCCAGCAGCCCCGATGGAGTGAAAGAGACCCAGTACTTC. It encodes CASSPDGVKETQYF. Using reference TRBV7-9 and TRBJ2-5 for the parts outside the CDR3, the full variable domain is DTGVSQNPRHKITKRGQNVTFRCDPISEHNRLYWYRQTLGQGPEFLTYFQNEAQLEKSRLLSDRFSAERPKGSFSTLEIQRTEQGDSAMYLCASSPDGVKETQYFGPGTRLLVL.